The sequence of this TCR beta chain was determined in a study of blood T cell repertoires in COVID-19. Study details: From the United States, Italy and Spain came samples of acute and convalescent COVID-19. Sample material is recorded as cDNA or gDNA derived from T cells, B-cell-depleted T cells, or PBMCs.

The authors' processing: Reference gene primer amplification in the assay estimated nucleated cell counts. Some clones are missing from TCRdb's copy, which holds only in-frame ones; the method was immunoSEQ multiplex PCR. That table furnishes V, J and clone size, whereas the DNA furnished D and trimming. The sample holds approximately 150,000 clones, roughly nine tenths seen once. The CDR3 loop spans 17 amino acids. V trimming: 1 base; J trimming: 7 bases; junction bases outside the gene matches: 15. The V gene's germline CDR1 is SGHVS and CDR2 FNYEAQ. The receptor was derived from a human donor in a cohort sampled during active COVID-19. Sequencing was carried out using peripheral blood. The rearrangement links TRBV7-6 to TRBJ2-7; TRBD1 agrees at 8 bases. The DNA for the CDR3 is TGTGCCAGCAGCTTAGGAAGCTACGGGACAGGCCTTTCTGAGCAGTACTTC. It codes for CASSLGSYGTGLSEQYF.